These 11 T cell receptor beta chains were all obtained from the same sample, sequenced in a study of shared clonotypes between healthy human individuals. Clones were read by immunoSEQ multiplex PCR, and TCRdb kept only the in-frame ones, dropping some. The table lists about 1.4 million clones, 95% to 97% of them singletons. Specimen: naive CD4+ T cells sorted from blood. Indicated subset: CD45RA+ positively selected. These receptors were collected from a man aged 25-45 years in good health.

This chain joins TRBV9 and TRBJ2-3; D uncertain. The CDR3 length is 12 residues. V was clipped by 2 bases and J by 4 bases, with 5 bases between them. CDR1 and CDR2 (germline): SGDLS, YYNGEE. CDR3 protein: CASSVRSDTQYF. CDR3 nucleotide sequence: TGTGCCAGCAGCGTGAGGTCAGATACGCAGTATTTT.

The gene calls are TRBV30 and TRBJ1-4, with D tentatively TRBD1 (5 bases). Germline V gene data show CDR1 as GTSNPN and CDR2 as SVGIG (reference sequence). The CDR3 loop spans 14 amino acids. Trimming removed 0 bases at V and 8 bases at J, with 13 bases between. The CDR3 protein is CAWSVLGGREKLFF. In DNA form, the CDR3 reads TGTGCCTGGAGTGTACTCGGGGGACGGGAAAAACTGTTTTTT. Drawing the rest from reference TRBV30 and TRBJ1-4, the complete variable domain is SQTIHQWPATLVQPVGSPLSLECTVEGTSNPNLYWYRQAAGRGLQLLFYSVGIGQISSEVPQNLSASRPQDRQFILSSKKLLLSDSGFYLCAWSVLGGREKLFFGSGTQLSVL.

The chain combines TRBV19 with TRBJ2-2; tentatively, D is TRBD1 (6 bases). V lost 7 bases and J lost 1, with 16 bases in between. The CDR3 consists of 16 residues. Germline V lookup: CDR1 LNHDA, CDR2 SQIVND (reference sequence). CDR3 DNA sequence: TGTGCCAGTAAAGATCAGGGGACCTTGAACACCGGGGAGCTGTTTTTT. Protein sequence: CASKDQGTLNTGELFF.

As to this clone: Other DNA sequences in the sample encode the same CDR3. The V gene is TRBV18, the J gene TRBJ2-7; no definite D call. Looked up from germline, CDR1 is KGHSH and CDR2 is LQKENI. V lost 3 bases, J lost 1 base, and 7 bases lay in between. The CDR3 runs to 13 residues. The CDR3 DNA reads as TGTGCCAGCTCACCGGACGTTTCCTACGAGCAGTACTTC. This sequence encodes CASSPDVSYEQYF. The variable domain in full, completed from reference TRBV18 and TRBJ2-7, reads NAGVMQNPRHLVRRRGQEARLRCSPMKGHSHVYWYRQLPEEGLKFMVYLQKENIIDESGMPKERFSAEFPKEGPSILRIQQVVRGDSAAYFCASSPDVSYEQYFGPGTRLTVT.

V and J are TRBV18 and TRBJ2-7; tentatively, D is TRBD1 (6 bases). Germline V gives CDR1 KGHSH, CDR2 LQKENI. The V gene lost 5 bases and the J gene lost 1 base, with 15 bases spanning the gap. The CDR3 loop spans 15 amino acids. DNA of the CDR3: TGTGCCAGCTCATCCCCAGGGACAACATCCTACGAGCAGTACTTC. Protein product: CASSSPGTTSYEQYF.

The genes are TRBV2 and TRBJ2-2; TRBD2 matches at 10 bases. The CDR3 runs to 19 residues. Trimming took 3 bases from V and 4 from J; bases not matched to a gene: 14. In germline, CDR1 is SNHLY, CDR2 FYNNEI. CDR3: CASSDVRGLALDTTGELFF. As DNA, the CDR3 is TGTGCCAGCAGTGACGTTAGGGGACTAGCGCTAGATACCACCGGGGAGCTGTTTTTT.

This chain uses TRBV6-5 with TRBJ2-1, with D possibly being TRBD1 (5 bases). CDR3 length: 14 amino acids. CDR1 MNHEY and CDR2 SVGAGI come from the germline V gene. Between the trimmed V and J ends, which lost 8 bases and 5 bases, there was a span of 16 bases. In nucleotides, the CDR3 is TGTGCCAGCTCCCAAGAAGGGGTCCACAATGAGCAGTTCTTC. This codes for CASSQEGVHNEQFF.

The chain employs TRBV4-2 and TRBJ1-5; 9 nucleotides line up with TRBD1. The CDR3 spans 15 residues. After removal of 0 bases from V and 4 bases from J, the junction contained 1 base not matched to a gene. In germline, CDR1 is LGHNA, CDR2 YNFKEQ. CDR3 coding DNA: TGTGCCAGCAGCCAAGACGGACAGGGGAATCAGCCCCAGCATTTT. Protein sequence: CASSQDGQGNQPQHF.

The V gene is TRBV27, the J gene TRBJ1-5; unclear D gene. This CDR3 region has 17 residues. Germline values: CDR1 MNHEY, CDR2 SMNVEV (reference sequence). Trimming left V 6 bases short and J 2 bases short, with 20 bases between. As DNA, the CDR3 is TGTGCCAGCAGCCCCAGAGGGTTTCATTTTGGCAATCAGCCCCAGCATTTT. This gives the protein CASSPRGFHFGNQPQHF.

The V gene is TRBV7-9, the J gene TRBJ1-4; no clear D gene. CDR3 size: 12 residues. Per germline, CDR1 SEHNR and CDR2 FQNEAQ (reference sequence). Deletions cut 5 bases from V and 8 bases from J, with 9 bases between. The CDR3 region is CASSSSGEKLFF. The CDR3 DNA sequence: TGTGCCAGCAGCAGTTCTGGGGAAAAACTGTTTTTT.

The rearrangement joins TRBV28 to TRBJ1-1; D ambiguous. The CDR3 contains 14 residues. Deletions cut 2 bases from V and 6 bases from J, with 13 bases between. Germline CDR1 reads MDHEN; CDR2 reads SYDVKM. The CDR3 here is CASSLSWAGAEAFF. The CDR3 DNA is TGTGCCAGCAGTTTAAGTTGGGCTGGCGCTGAAGCTTTCTTT.